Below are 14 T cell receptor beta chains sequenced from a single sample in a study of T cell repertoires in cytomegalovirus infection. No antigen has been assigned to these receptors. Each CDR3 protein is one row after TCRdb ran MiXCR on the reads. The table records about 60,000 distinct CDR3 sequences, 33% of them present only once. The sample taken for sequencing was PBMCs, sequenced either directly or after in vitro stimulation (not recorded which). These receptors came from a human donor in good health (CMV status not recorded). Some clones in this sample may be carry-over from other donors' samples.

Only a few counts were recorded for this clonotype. The CDR3 loop is CASSLGTGLGQPQHF. CDR3 nucleotides: TGTGCCAGCAGCTTAGGGACAGGGCTGGGCCAGCCCCAGCATTTT. The chain combines TRBV7-8 with TRBJ1-5; TRBD1 aligns across 8 bases. Trimming cost V 1 base and J 7 bases; bases outside gene matches: 6. CDR3 length equals 15 residues. Germline assignment: CDR1 SGHVS and CDR2 FQNEAQ.

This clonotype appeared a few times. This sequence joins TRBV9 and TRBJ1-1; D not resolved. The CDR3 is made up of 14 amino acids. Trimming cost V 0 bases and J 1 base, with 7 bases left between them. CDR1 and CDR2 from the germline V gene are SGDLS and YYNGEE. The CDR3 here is CASSVVSGNTEAFF. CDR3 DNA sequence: TGTGCCAGCAGCGTAGTCTCGGGGAACACTGAAGCTTTCTTT.

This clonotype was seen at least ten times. CDR3 amino acids: CASSVGTGITDTQYF. The DNA for the CDR3 is TGTGCCAGCAGTGTCGGGACAGGGATTACAGATACGCAGTATTTT. The chain combines TRBV7-9 with TRBJ2-3, with TRBD1 identical over 9 bases. Trimming cost V 6 bases and J 3 bases; bases outside gene matches: 7. The germline CDR1 and CDR2 sequences are SEHNR and FQNEAQ (reference sequence). This CDR3 contains 15 residues.

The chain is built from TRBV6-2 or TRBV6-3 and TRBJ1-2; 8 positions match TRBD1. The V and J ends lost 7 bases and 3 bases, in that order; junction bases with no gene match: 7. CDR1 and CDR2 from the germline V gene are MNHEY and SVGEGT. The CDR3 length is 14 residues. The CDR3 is CASTRQGTYYGYTF. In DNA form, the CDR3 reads TGTGCCAGCACTCGACAGGGGACGTACTATGGCTACACCTTC.

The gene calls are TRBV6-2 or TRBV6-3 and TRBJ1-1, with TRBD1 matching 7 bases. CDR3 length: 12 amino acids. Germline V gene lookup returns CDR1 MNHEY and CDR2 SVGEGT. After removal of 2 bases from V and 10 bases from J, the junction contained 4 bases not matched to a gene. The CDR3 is CASSYRTGRAFF. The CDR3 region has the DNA TGTGCCAGCAGTTACCGGACAGGCCGAGCTTTCTTT.

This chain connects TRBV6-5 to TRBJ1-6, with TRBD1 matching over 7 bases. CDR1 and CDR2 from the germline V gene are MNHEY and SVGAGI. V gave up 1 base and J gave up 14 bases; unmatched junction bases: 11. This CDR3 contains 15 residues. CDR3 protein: CASSYWGTDSSSLHF. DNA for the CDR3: TGTGCCAGCAGTTACTGGGGGACAGACTCAAGTTCCCTCCACTTT.

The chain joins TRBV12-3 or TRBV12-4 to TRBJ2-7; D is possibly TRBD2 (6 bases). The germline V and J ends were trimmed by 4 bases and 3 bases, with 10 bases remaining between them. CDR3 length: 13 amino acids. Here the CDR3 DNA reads TGTGCCAGCAGTTCCCCGGGGGTCTACGAGCAGTACTTC. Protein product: CASSSPGVYEQYF.

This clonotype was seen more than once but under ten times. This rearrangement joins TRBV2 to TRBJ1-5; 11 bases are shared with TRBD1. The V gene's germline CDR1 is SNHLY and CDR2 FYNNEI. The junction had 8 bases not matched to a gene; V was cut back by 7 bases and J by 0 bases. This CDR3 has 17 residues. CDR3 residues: CASTPGQGGSSNQPQHF. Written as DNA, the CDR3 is TGTGCCAGCACTCCGGGACAGGGGGGAAGTAGCAATCAGCCCCAGCATTTT.

The CDR3 is CASSRDKNQPQHF. DNA for the CDR3: TGTGCCAGCAGCCGGGACAAAAATCAGCCCCAGCATTTT. This rearrangement joins TRBV27 to TRBJ1-5; TRBD1 is a possible D gene (6 bases). Germline loops: CDR1 MNHEY, CDR2 SMNVEV (reference sequence). The germline V and J ends were trimmed by 6 bases and 4 bases, with 10 bases remaining between them. CDR3 length equals 13 residues.

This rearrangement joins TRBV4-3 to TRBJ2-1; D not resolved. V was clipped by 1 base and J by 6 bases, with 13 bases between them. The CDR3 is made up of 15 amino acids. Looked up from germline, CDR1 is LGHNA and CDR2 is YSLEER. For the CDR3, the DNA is TGCGCCAGCAGCCAAGGGCCCTCGACCGGCAATGAGCAGTTCTTC. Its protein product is CASSQGPSTGNEQFF.

The CDR3 DNA reads TGTGCCAGCCGACCCGGGGGTCCCACGACAGATACGCAGTATTTT. It yields the protein CASRPGGPTTDTQYF. The rearrangement joins TRBV6-1 to TRBJ2-3; TRBD2 is a possible D gene (6 bases). CDR3 length equals 15 residues. The germline V gene has CDR1 MNHNS and CDR2 SASEGT. V dropped 8 bases and J dropped 3 bases, with 18 bases sitting between them.

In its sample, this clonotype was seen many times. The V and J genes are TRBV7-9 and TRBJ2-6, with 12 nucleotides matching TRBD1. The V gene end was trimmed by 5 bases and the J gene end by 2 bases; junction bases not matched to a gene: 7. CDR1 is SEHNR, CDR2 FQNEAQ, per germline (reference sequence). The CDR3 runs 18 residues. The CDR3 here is CASSTRDRGRPGANVLTF. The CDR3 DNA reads TGTGCCAGCAGCACGCGGGACAGGGGGCGACCTGGGGCCAACGTCCTGACTTTC.

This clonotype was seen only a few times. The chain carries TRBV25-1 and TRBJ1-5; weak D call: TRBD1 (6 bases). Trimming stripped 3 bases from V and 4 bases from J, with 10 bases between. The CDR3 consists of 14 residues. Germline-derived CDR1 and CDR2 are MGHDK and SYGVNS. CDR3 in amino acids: CASSDGQFNQPQHF. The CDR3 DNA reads TGTGCCAGCAGTGACGGACAGTTTAATCAGCCCCAGCATTTT.

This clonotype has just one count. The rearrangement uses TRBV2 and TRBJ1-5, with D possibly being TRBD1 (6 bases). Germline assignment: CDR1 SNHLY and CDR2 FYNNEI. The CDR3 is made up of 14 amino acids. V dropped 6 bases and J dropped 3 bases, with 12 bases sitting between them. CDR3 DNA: TGTGCCAGCAGCGGGGGGACAAACAATCAGCCCCAGCATTTT. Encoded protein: CASSGGTNNQPQHF.